What follows are 13 T cell receptor beta chains derived from one specimen sequenced in a study of control samples from healthy donors and cancer patients. Here immunoSEQ multiplex PCR was the method, and the copy in TCRdb shows in-frame clones only, minus some. Here the sample spans 130,000 or so clones, less than 95% being singletons. Sample: blood. Receptors were obtained from a man between 18 and 35 years old in good health.

The table lists this clone with a count of one. The chain has TRBV9 and TRBJ2-5; 7 positions match TRBD2. The CDR3 totals 15 residues. Germline CDR1 and CDR2: SGDLS and YYNGEE. Unmatched junction bases numbered 9, after V lost 3 bases and J lost 4 bases. The CDR3 bases are TGTGCCAGCAGCGCAAAACTAGCGCCCGGAGAGACCCAGTACTTC. This codes for CASSAKLAPGETQYF.

The chain links TRBV4-1 to TRBJ1-3; 11 bases match TRBD1. V gave up 3 bases and J gave up 2 bases; unmatched junction bases: 6. Per the germline V gene, CDR1 is MGHRA and CDR2 is YSYEKL. The CDR3 length is 17 residues. The CDR3 DNA sequence: TGCGCCAGCAGCCACGCCGGGACAGGGGGAGCTGGAAACACCATATATTTT. This sequence encodes CASSHAGTGGAGNTIYF.

V is TRBV27 and J is TRBJ1-2; D is unclear. The CDR3 totals 14 residues. CDR1 is MNHEY and CDR2 is SMNVEV in the germline V gene (reference sequence). Trimming removed 5 bases from V and 2 bases from J, with 12 bases in between. Written as DNA, the CDR3 is TGTGCCAGCAGTCGCACAGCTGCGAACTATGGCTACACCTTC. Protein: CASSRTAANYGYTF.

The chain combines TRBV6-5 with TRBJ1-2; 7 bases fit TRBD1. The CDR3 loop spans 14 amino acids. CDR1 and CDR2 (germline): MNHEY, SVGAGI. V shed 2 bases, J shed 8 bases, and the junction held 8 bases outside the gene matches. The CDR3 nucleotides read TGTGCCAGCAGTTACCAGGGGGGCGCGAGGGGCTACACCTTC. This gives the protein CASSYQGGARGYTF.

DNA of the CDR3: TGTGCCAGCAGCCAAGACGTTAGTGAGACCCAGTACTTC. Its translation is CASSQDVSETQYF. The chain employs TRBV4-2 and TRBJ2-5; D is unresolved. The CDR3 is made up of 13 amino acids. Germline V gene lookup returns CDR1 LGHNA and CDR2 YNFKEQ. The V gene lost 0 bases and the J gene lost 5 bases, with 7 bases spanning the gap.

CDR3: CASSRSGTSSYEQYF. In DNA form, the CDR3 reads TGTGCCAGCAGCCGGTCCGGGACTAGCTCCTACGAGCAGTACTTC. The chain is built from TRBV3-1 (or the pseudogene TRBV3-2) and TRBJ2-7, with 8 bases aligning to TRBD2. The CDR3 covers 15 residues. Germline loops: CDR1 LGHDT, CDR2 YNNKEL (reference sequence). The V and J ends lost 4 bases and 0 bases, in that order; junction bases with no gene match: 5.

This sequence joins TRBV11-2 and TRBJ1-2; TRBD1 is a possible D gene (6 bases). Germline loops: CDR1 SGHAT, CDR2 FQNNGV. The CDR3 has 13 amino acids. V was shortened by 8 bases and J by 1 base, with 11 bases between the two germline ends. Here the CDR3 reads CASGGHFNYGYTF. CDR3 nucleotides: TGTGCCAGCGGGGGACATTTTAACTATGGCTACACCTTC.

CDR3 region: CASSQGTGGVGYGYTF. In DNA, the CDR3 is TGTGCCAGCAGCCAAGGGACCGGAGGGGTGGGCTATGGCTACACCTTC. The rearrangement uses TRBV3-1 (or the pseudogene TRBV3-2) and TRBJ1-2, with a tentative D call TRBD1 (5 bases). There are 16 residues in the CDR3. Germline loops: CDR1 LGHDT, CDR2 YNNKEL (reference sequence). V lost 1 base to trimming and J lost 4 bases, with 16 bases between them.

This clone was seen just once. The chain joins TRBV9 to TRBJ2-3; TRBD1 agrees at 12 bases. Germline trimming cut 0 bases from V and 5 bases from J; bases unmatched to any gene: 4. The CDR3 has 16 residues. The germline V gene has CDR1 SGDLS and CDR2 YYNGEE. The CDR3: CASSVVGDRGRDTQYF. CDR3 coding DNA: TGTGCCAGCAGCGTAGTTGGGGACAGGGGGCGAGATACGCAGTATTTT.

The chain is built from TRBV5-1 and TRBJ2-7, with D perhaps given as TRBD1 or TRBD2 (5 bases each). Germline V lookup: CDR1 SGHRS, CDR2 YFSETQ. The CDR3 is 16 residues long. Trimming shortened V by 2 bases and J by 0 bases, and 15 bases separated the two germline ends. This CDR3 is CASSFLGRRSSYEQYF. CDR3 in DNA: TGCGCCAGCAGCTTCTTGGGACGTAGAAGCTCCTACGAGCAGTACTTC.

The V and J genes are TRBV21-1 and TRBJ2-7; the table's TRBD2 call for D was not verified on the DNA. TRBV21-1 corresponds to a pseudogene. The CDR3 runs 15 residues. The CDR3 DNA reads as TGTGCCAGCCGACATCGCGGGGGGGGGCCCTACGAGCAGTACTTC. Translated, it gives CASRHRGGGPYEQYF.

V gene TRBV7-9 combines with J gene TRBJ1-6; 8 bases align to TRBD1. Germline CDR1 is SEHNR and CDR2 is FQNEAQ (reference sequence). This CDR3 region has 15 residues. V shed 0 bases and J 8 bases; nucleotides not matched to a gene: 3. CDR3 residues: CASSLAGTGDSPLHF. For the CDR3, the DNA is TGTGCCAGCAGCTTAGCGGGGACAGGAGATTCACCCCTCCACTTT. The full variable domain, its missing parts supplied by reference TRBV7-9 and TRBJ1-6, is DTGVSQNPRHKITKRGQNVTFRCDPISEHNRLYWYRQTLGQGPEFLTYFQNEAQLEKSRLLSDRFSAERPKGSFSTLEIQRTEQGDSAMYLCASSLAGTGDSPLHFGNGTRLTVT.

The chain uses TRBV7-2 and TRBJ1-1; D is ambiguous. This CDR3 is 13 amino acids long. V lost 7 bases and J 1 base, leaving 10 bases between the germline ends. In germline, CDR1 is SGHTA, CDR2 FQGNSA. CDR3: CASKAQSNTEAFF. The CDR3 DNA is TGTGCCAGCAAGGCACAGTCGAACACTGAAGCTTTCTTT.